This T cell receptor (beta chain) was recovered during a study of T cell repertoires in cytomegalovirus infection (dated by TCRdb to the late 2010s). For the wider study: Because public TCR beta signatures pointed to carriage of CMV infection together with the matching HLA type, the HLA type of each donor mattered for the analysis. Broader findings and caveats from the paper: The ex vivo response was dominated by HLA-C-restricted CMV-specific TCR beta clonotypes, which also provided the single most frequent clonotype in two of eight donors. In both this cohort and an independent cohort of 352 donors, the cumulative frequency of public TCR beta family members distinguished carriers of CMV infection plus the relevant HLA type.

TCRdb records Illumina HiSeq 1500 as the sequencer. The public reads were quality trimmed at Q25 with fastp and then assembled into clones with MiXCR by TCRdb, keeping productive beta chains. Identical CDR3 proteins give one entry, which carries the most common genes and DNA. The table for this sample lists 200,000 to 300,000 distinct CDR3 sequences; roughly 15% of them were counted only once. Roughly 8.9% of the sample rests with the top ten. Points on this clonotype: The target of this receptor is not known. No clone much larger than this one lies a single base away; base qualities are absent.

The CDR3 goes from the cysteine to the phenylalanine over 14 residues. Only the CDR3 region is kept as DNA, spanning 42 bases read in frame from base 1. From the germline V gene, CDR1 is MNHNS and CDR2 is SASEGT. V and J are truncated by 5 bases and 3 bases respectively, leaving an intervening sequence of 13 bases. The receptor's source is a human donor in good health (CMV status not recorded). Some clones in this sample may be carry-over from other donors' samples. Sequenced: PBMCs. The rearrangement combines TRBV6-1 with TRBJ2-5; TRBD1 is a weak D gene call, 6 bases matching. The CDR3 region reads CASSYRTVEETQYF. Here is the DNA: TGTGCCAGCAGTTACAGGACAGTAGAAGAGACCCAGTACTTC.